This T cell receptor (beta chain) is drawn from a study of T cell changes during pregnancy in multiple sclerosis. Sequencing was performed with immunoSEQ multiplex PCR; in TCRdb, only in-frame clones are kept and a portion is missing. The data contain some 120,000 clones, 92% of them singletons. Per germline, CDR1 SGHTA and CDR2 FQGNSA. The CDR3 length is 12 residues. The V end lost 5 bases, the J end lost 8 bases, and 9 bases lay between the germline ends. The clonotype originates from a female donor with multiple sclerosis, enrolled in a pregnancy study. The specimen was peripheral blood, collected in the third trimester of pregnancy. The J gene is TRBJ1-4, the V gene TRBV7-2; TRBD1 is a possible D gene (6 bases). DNA for the CDR3: TGTGCCAGCAGCACAGGGTTAGAAAAACTGTTTTTT. Protein product: CASSTGLEKLFF.